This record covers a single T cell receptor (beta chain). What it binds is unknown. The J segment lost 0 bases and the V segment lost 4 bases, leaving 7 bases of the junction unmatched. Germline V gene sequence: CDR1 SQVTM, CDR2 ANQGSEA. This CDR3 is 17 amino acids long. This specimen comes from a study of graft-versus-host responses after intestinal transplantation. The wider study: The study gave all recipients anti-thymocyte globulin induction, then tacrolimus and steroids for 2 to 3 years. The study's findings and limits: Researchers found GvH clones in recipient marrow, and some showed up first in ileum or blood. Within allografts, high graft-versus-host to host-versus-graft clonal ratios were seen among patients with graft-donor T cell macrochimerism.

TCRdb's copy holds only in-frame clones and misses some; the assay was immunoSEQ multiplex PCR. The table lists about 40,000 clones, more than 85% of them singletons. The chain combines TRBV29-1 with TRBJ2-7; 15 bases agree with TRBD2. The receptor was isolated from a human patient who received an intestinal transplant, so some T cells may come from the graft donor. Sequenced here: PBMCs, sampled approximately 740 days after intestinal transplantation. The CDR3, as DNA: TGCAGCGTTGTCGGGACTAGCGGGGGGATTAGCTCCTACGAGCAGTACTTC. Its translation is CSVVGTSGGISSYEQYF.